The 24 T cell receptor beta chains below were found in one sample sequenced in a study of T cell clones after liver transplantation. The assay was immunoSEQ multiplex PCR, and TCRdb's table has in-frame clones only and misses some. The sample carries tens of thousands of clones, 80% to 85% recorded once. The source was CD4+ T cells from blood, collected 45 to 46 months after liver transplant. These receptors all come from a human patient who received a liver transplant. Part of the T cells may come from the graft donor.

The chain uses TRBV10-2 and TRBJ2-3; D is possibly TRBD2 (6 bases). Trimming pared 0 bases from V and 3 bases from J, leaving 10 bases between. The CDR3 runs 15 residues. Germline CDR1 WSHSY, CDR2 SAAADI. The CDR3 region is CASSESPGVTDTQYF. The CDR3 DNA reads TGCGCCAGCAGTGAGTCACCGGGAGTGACAGATACGCAGTATTTT.

The chain links TRBV11-1 to TRBJ2-1, with 12 bases lining up with TRBD2. The ends lost 6 bases at V and 0 bases at J; junction bases unmatched: 3. Germline V lookup: CDR1 SGHAT, CDR2 FQDESV (reference sequence). The CDR3 has 16 residues. The DNA for the CDR3 is TGTGCCAGCAGAACTAGCGGGAGGACCTCCTACAATGAGCAGTTCTTC. Amino acids: CASRTSGRTSYNEQFF.

This clone has just one count. The chain couples TRBV7-2 to TRBJ1-3; TRBD1 aligns across 7 bases. This CDR3 has 15 residues. The junction had 9 bases not matched to a gene; V was cut back by 6 bases and J by 4 bases. The germline V gene encodes CDR1 SGHTA and CDR2 FQGNSA. CDR3 nucleotide sequence: TGTGCCAGCAGTGATAGACCGGGACAGGGAAACACCATATATTTT. Its protein product is CASSDRPGQGNTIYF.

The gene calls are TRBV5-1 and TRBJ2-5; D remains ambiguous. The CDR3 runs to 14 residues. The V end was cut by 1 base, the J end by 2 bases, with 9 bases between. Germline CDR1 and CDR2: SGHRS and YFSETQ. In DNA form, the CDR3 reads TGCGCCAGCAGCTTGAGCTGGTTACAAGAGACCCAGTACTTC. Its translation is CASSLSWLQETQYF.

The chain couples TRBV15 to TRBJ2-7, with D unclear. Deletions cut 0 bases from V and 3 bases from J, with 12 bases between. This CDR3 has 15 residues. Per germline, CDR1 LNHNV and CDR2 YYDKDF (reference sequence). The CDR3 here is CATSRDEWSVYEQYF. In nucleotides, the CDR3 is TGTGCCACCAGCAGAGATGAATGGTCCGTCTACGAGCAGTACTTC.

The chain carries TRBV7-2 and TRBJ1-2; no clear D gene. The CDR3 is made up of 14 amino acids. V was trimmed by 0 bases and J by 2 bases, leaving 7 bases between them. CDR1 and CDR2 from the germline V gene are SGHTA and FQGNSA. CDR3 protein: CASSLAIQNYGYTF. The CDR3 bases are TGTGCCAGCAGCTTAGCGATCCAGAACTATGGCTACACCTTC.

The V gene is TRBV29-1, the J gene TRBJ2-1; TRBD1 agrees at 10 bases. This CDR3 contains 14 residues. The V gene's germline CDR1 is SQVTM and CDR2 ANQGSEA. V was pared by 3 bases and J by 4 bases, with 3 bases of the junction left unmatched. CDR3 amino acids: CSVDGDRGYNEQFF. DNA of the CDR3: TGCAGCGTTGACGGGGACAGGGGATACAATGAGCAGTTCTTC.

This clone was counted once. The V and J genes are TRBV5-1 and TRBJ2-1; D perhaps matches TRBD2 (6 bases). Trimming left V 7 bases short and J 0 bases short, with 14 bases between. CDR1 is SGHRS, CDR2 YFSETQ, per germline. This CDR3 spans 15 amino acids. The CDR3: CASSEGPFSYNEQFF. The DNA of the CDR3 is TGCGCCAGCTCGGAGGGGCCATTCTCCTACAATGAGCAGTTCTTC.

This clone was counted a few times. The genes are TRBV28 and TRBJ1-1; 9 nucleotides agree with TRBD1. The CDR3 is 13 residues long. CDR1 is MDHEN, CDR2 SYDVKM, per germline. The trim removed 8 bases at V and 5 bases at J, leaving 6 bases unmatched. The CDR3 spells CASSRDRVTEAFF. CDR3 DNA sequence: TGTGCCAGCTCCCGGGACAGGGTGACTGAAGCTTTCTTT.

The rearrangement uses TRBV7-8 and TRBJ2-3, with 9 bases aligning to TRBD2. The CDR3 runs to 18 residues. Trimming cost V 5 bases and J 2 bases; bases outside gene matches: 14. Germline V gene sequence: CDR1 SGHVS, CDR2 FQNEAQ. CDR3 in DNA: TGTGCCAGCAGCCCAGGGAACCGAGCGGGAGGCGCCACAGATACGCAGTATTTT. Protein sequence: CASSPGNRAGGATDTQYF.

The chain uses TRBV9 and TRBJ1-1; no clear D gene. The CDR3 consists of 13 residues. Germline assignment: CDR1 SGDLS and CDR2 YYNGEE. The V end was cut by 3 bases, the J end by 3 bases, with 9 bases between. The chain's CDR3 is CASSAGLYTEAFF. CDR3 bases: TGTGCCAGCAGCGCCGGACTGTACACTGAAGCTTTCTTT.

The chain has TRBV19 and TRBJ1-2, with D unclear. The CDR3 spans 14 residues. V was trimmed by 6 bases and J by 0 bases, leaving 11 bases between them. Germline assignment: CDR1 LNHDA and CDR2 SQIVND (reference sequence). The CDR3 DNA is TGTGCCAGTAGCCTACTCACACCTAACTATGGCTACACCTTC. Translation gives CASSLLTPNYGYTF.

The chain employs TRBV6-5 and TRBJ2-1; D perhaps matches TRBD1 (7 bases). This CDR3 spans 15 amino acids. Trimming took off 7 bases at V and 9 bases at J, with 22 bases between the two ends. CDR1 and CDR2 from the germline V gene are MNHEY and SVGAGI. The CDR3 protein is CASIITYGRQGEQFF. The CDR3 DNA sequence: TGTGCCAGCATTATAACGTACGGGAGACAGGGTGAGCAGTTCTTC.

V and J are TRBV10-1 and TRBJ2-3, with 10 positions matching TRBD2. This CDR3 is 16 amino acids long. The germline CDR1 and CDR2 sequences are WNHNN and SYGVQD (reference sequence). V was clipped by 4 bases and J by 0 bases; unmatched bases: 4. The CDR3 region is CASSGTSGPSTDTQYF. The CDR3 nucleotides read TGCGCCAGCAGTGGGACTAGCGGACCTAGCACAGATACGCAGTATTTT.

The chain employs TRBV18 and TRBJ2-5; 7 nucleotides match TRBD2. V lost 5 bases, J lost 5 bases, and 8 bases stayed unmatched. CDR1 and CDR2 (germline): KGHSH, LQKENI. The CDR3 is made up of 14 amino acids. Here the CDR3 reads CASSGLLAAETQYF. The DNA for the CDR3 is TGTGCCAGCTCAGGCTTGCTAGCGGCTGAGACCCAGTACTTC.

A single count supports this clone. This sequence joins TRBV7-9 and TRBJ2-1, with D tentatively TRBD2 (6 bases). CDR3 length equals 16 residues. CDR1 and CDR2 (germline): SEHNR, FQNEAQ (reference sequence). V lost 2 bases and J 0 bases, leaving 11 bases between the germline ends. Here the CDR3 reads CASSLSLASSYNEQFF. DNA for the CDR3: TGTGCCAGCAGCTTATCCCTAGCGAGCTCCTACAATGAGCAGTTCTTC. Complete variable domain (other parts from reference TRBV7-9 and TRBJ2-1): DTGVSQNPRHKITKRGQNVTFRCDPISEHNRLYWYRQTLGQGPEFLTYFQNEAQLEKSRLLSDRFSAERPKGSFSTLEIQRTEQGDSAMYLCASSLSLASSYNEQFFGPGTRLTVL.

The V and J genes are TRBV6-5 and TRBJ2-2, with D unresolved. V gave up 1 base and J gave up 5 bases, with 5 bases separating them. Per the germline V gene, CDR1 is MNHEY and CDR2 is SVGAGI. The CDR3 length is 13 residues. The CDR3 DNA reads TGTGCCAGCAGTTACTGGGGAACCGGGGAGCTGTTTTTT. This encodes CASSYWGTGELFF.

The chain links TRBV15 to TRBJ2-1; D gene unclear. CDR3 length equals 12 residues. Germline-derived CDR1 and CDR2 are LNHNV and YYDKDF (reference sequence). The V gene lost 0 bases and the J gene lost 12 bases, with 9 bases spanning the gap. The DNA of the CDR3 is TGTGCCACCAGCAGAGATGGAACGACGCAGTTCTTC. Encoded protein: CATSRDGTTQFF.

V and J are TRBV30 and TRBJ2-3, with 11 bases that match TRBD2. Trimming removed 4 bases from V and 5 bases from J; junction bases left unmatched: 8. The CDR3 has 15 amino acids. CDR1 and CDR2 from the germline V gene are GTSNPN and SVGIG (reference sequence). The CDR3 nucleotides read TGTGCCTGGAATGTAGCGGGAGGGCCCATAGATACGCAGTATTTT. Its translation: CAWNVAGGPIDTQYF.

V gene TRBV10-3 combines with J gene TRBJ2-3; 12 positions match TRBD2. Germline CDR1 is ENHRY and CDR2 is SYGVKD. V lost 8 bases, J lost 2 bases, and 11 bases stayed unmatched. The CDR3 is 17 amino acids. The CDR3 sequence: CAIGRGLAGSNTDTQYF. The CDR3 DNA sequence: TGTGCCATCGGTAGGGGACTAGCGGGCTCGAACACAGATACGCAGTATTTT.

The table lists this clone with a count of one. The rearrangement links TRBV6-1 to TRBJ1-1; D gene ambiguous. The CDR3 is 10 residues long. V gave up 8 bases and J gave up 3 bases, with 4 bases separating them. Germline assignment: CDR1 MNHNS and CDR2 SASEGT. The CDR3 here is CASGDTEAFF. The CDR3 DNA reads TGTGCCAGCGGGGACACTGAAGCTTTCTTT.

This clone was counted a few times. This rearrangement joins TRBV2 to TRBJ2-7, with a weak D call TRBD2 (6 bases). Per germline, CDR1 SNHLY and CDR2 FYNNEI. Trimming removed 6 bases from V and 0 bases from J, with 15 bases in between. The CDR3 extends over 15 amino acids. The CDR3 DNA reads as TGTGCCAGCAGCCTACCGGGGACTCCCTCCTACGAGCAGTACTTC. Its protein product is CASSLPGTPSYEQYF.

This sequence joins TRBV11-2 and TRBJ1-1, with a tentative D call TRBD1 (5 bases). The V and J ends lost 5 bases and 5 bases respectively, with 15 bases between them. The germline gives CDR1 SGHAT, CDR2 FQNNGV. The CDR3 contains 14 residues. The CDR3 region is CASSRTQLGTEAFF. The CDR3 DNA sequence: TGTGCCAGCAGCAGGACACAGCTGGGAACTGAAGCTTTCTTT.

This chain uses TRBV19 with TRBJ1-3; 9 bases are shared with TRBD1. J gave up 3 bases and V 5 bases, and 8 bases lay outside the gene matches. This CDR3 is 16 amino acids long. Germline CDR1 reads LNHDA; CDR2 reads SQIVND (reference sequence). This CDR3 is CASSPRGTGNGNTIYF. CDR3 bases: TGTGCCAGTAGTCCTCGGGGGACAGGGAATGGAAACACCATATATTTT.